Listed here are 30 T cell receptor beta chains from one sample, sequenced in a study of identical twins. TCRdb re-called the 5' RACE reads with MiXCR, one entry per CDR3 protein. The sample contains nearly 900,000 distinct CDR3 sequences, about 12% of which appear only once. These data also featured in a second study, about yellow fever vaccine responses in identical twins.

Material for sequencing was PBMCs. These receptors all stem from a young woman in good health.

At least ten counts were recorded for this clonotype. V usage is TRBV20-1 and J usage is TRBJ2-7; TRBD2 matches 9 bases. The CDR3 spans 13 residues. The junction had 2 bases not matched to a gene; V was cut back by 2 bases and J by 3 bases. CDR1 is DFQATT and CDR2 is SNEGSKA in the germline V gene (reference sequence). The CDR3 sequence: CSARLAGIYEQYF. The CDR3 nucleotides are TGCAGTGCTAGACTAGCGGGAATCTACGAGCAGTACTTC.

This clonotype occurred many times. V is TRBV12-3 or TRBV12-4 and J is TRBJ2-3; D remains ambiguous. V was pared by 6 bases and J by 1 base, with 5 bases between. This CDR3 has 12 residues. The CDR3 DNA reads as TGTGCCAGCAGGTCGGGCACAGATACGCAGTATTTT. This codes for CASRSGTDTQYF.

In its sample, this clonotype was seen a few times. DNA for the CDR3: TGTGCCAGCAGCCGTACCCGGGACAGGGCAGTAAAACTGTTTTTT. This codes for CASSRTRDRAVKLFF. This chain connects TRBV5-6 to TRBJ1-4, with 9 bases aligning to TRBD1. The germline CDR1 and CDR2 sequences are SGHDT and YYEEEE. The CDR3 runs to 15 residues. Trimming at V came to 4 bases and at J to 10 bases, leaving 11 bases not matched to a gene.

The chain couples TRBV7-9 to TRBJ2-3; D is tentatively TRBD1 or TRBD2 (5 bases each). The CDR3 covers 14 residues. Germline loops: CDR1 SEHNR, CDR2 FQNEAQ (reference sequence). V was cut by 6 bases and J by 5 bases, with 15 bases left in between. This chain's CDR3 is CASSPSGQGDTQYF. DNA for the CDR3: TGTGCCAGCAGTCCCTCGGGGCAGGGAGATACGCAGTATTTT.

V and J are TRBV28 and TRBJ2-7, with D perhaps TRBD1 (7 bases). The germline V gene encodes CDR1 MDHEN and CDR2 SYDVKM. The V end was cut by 3 bases, the J end by 3 bases, with 18 bases between. The CDR3 consists of 16 residues. CDR3 sequence: CASSLGGDRAIYEQYV. The CDR3 coding sequence is TGTGCCAGCAGTTTGGGGGGAGACAGGGCGATCTACGAGCAGTACGTC.

The V and J genes are TRBV19 and TRBJ2-3, with 13 positions matching TRBD2. This CDR3 is 16 amino acids long. V shed 5 bases, J shed 6 bases, and the junction held 8 bases outside the gene matches. Per the germline V gene, CDR1 is LNHDA and CDR2 is SQIVND (reference sequence). CDR3 residues: CASSPLAGGQADTQYF. The DNA of the CDR3 is TGTGCCAGTAGTCCACTAGCGGGGGGGCAGGCGGATACGCAGTATTTT.

V is TRBV12-3 or TRBV12-4 and J is TRBJ1-2; the D gene is possibly TRBD1 (6 bases). The CDR3 is made up of 13 amino acids. V lost 6 bases, J lost 5 bases, and 13 bases lay in between. In DNA form, the CDR3 reads TGTGCCAGCAGAAACAGGGTCGGGTATGGCTACACCTTC. Translation: CASRNRVGYGYTF.

This clonotype occurred many times. The chain has TRBV6-5 and TRBJ1-1; perhaps TRBD1 as D (6 bases). The CDR3 has 11 residues. Trimming removed 4 bases at V and 6 bases at J, with 6 bases between. CDR1 is MNHEY, CDR2 SVGAGI, per germline. CDR3 DNA: TGTGCCAGCAGTTCAGGGGCTGAAGCTTTCTTT. This gives the protein CASSSGAEAFF.

In this sample, this clonotype turned up many times. V usage is TRBV10-3 and J usage is TRBJ2-1, with 7 bases fitting TRBD1. CDR3 length: 19 residues. Germline CDR1 reads ENHRY; CDR2 reads SYGVKD. Unmatched junction bases numbered 15, after V lost 4 bases and J lost 0 bases. The CDR3 nucleotides read TGTGCCATCAGTGGGAGGACAGGAGACCCCCAGAGCTCCTACAATGAGCAGTTCTTC. Encoded protein: CAISGRTGDPQSSYNEQFF.

Only one count was recorded for this clonotype. The final CDR3 position lacks the conserved phenylalanine or tryptophan, pointing to a likely read error. The V call is TRBV28, the J call TRBJ2-1, with D uncertain. This CDR3 comprises 13 residues. Trimming shortened V by 6 bases and J by 0 bases, and 6 bases separated the two germline ends. CDR1 and CDR2 from the germline V gene are MDHEN and SYDVKM. CDR3 region: CASRPGSYNEQFY. CDR3 nucleotide sequence: TGTGCCAGCAGGCCGGGCTCCTACAATGAGCAGTTCTAC.

The table lists this clonotype with a few counts. The chain couples TRBV6-1 to TRBJ2-5; either TRBD1 or TRBD2 may supply D (5 bases each). The germline V and J ends were trimmed by 2 bases and 5 bases, with 9 bases remaining between them. There are 13 residues in the CDR3. Germline V gives CDR1 MNHNS, CDR2 SASEGT. The CDR3 coding sequence is TGTGCCAGCAGTGAACTGGGGGAGGAGACCCAGTACTTC. Its protein product is CASSELGEETQYF.

This clonotype was recorded a few times. J is TRBJ1-1 and V is TRBV7-9, with D hard to call. The V gene's germline CDR1 is SEHNR and CDR2 FQNEAQ (reference sequence). This CDR3 is built from 14 residues. The V end was cut by 1 base, the J end by 6 bases, with 12 bases between. The CDR3 spells CASSLESTAAEAFF. The CDR3 nucleotides read TGTGCCAGCAGCTTAGAATCAACAGCGGCTGAAGCTTTCTTT.

This clonotype appeared a few times. V and J are TRBV28 and TRBJ1-5, with TRBD1 matching over 7 bases. V lost 5 bases to trimming and J lost 0 bases; unmatched junction nucleotides: 13. From germline, CDR1 is MDHEN and CDR2 SYDVKM. The CDR3 is made up of 18 amino acids. CDR3 coding DNA: TGTGCCAGCAGTACCTCCGGGACAGAGTATTATAGCAATCAGCCCCAGCATTTT. It is translated as CASSTSGTEYYSNQPQHF.

This clonotype appeared a few times. CDR3 in DNA: TGTGCCAGCAGACTGACAGGGGATAGCAATCAGCCCCAGCATTTT. This translates into CASRLTGDSNQPQHF. The chain has TRBV4-2 and TRBJ1-5; TRBD1 matches at 8 bases. Germline V CDR1 and CDR2: LGHNA, YNFKEQ. V shed 6 bases and J 0 bases; nucleotides not matched to a gene: 4. The CDR3 sequence is 15 residues long.

This clonotype was recorded a few times. The chain links TRBV5-1 to TRBJ2-3; D gene unclear. The CDR3 spans 14 residues. The V and J ends lost 2 bases and 0 bases respectively, with 7 bases between them. Looked up from germline, CDR1 is SGHRS and CDR2 is YFSETQ. CDR3 protein: CASSFVLSTDTQYF. CDR3 nucleotide sequence: TGCGCCAGCAGCTTTGTGCTTAGCACAGATACGCAGTATTTT.

V and J are TRBV15 and TRBJ2-7; the D gene could be TRBD1 or TRBD2 (5 bases each). The CDR3 is 16 residues long. Trimming removed 2 bases from V and 0 bases from J, with 14 bases in between. Germline values: CDR1 LNHNV, CDR2 YYDKDF (reference sequence). CDR3 protein: CATSRPNRDHSYEQYF. The CDR3 region has the DNA TGTGCCACCAGCAGACCGAACCGGGACCACTCCTACGAGCAGTACTTC.

This clonotype turned up a few times. V and J are TRBV15 and TRBJ2-1; 10 bases align to TRBD2. J gave up 6 bases and V 1 base, and 6 bases lay outside the gene matches. The CDR3 is 16 residues long. In germline, CDR1 is LNHNV, CDR2 YYDKDF (reference sequence). Written as DNA, the CDR3 is TGTGCCACCAGCAGAGCAACTAGCGGGGCCCGCAATGAGCAGTTCTTC. Encoded protein: CATSRATSGARNEQFF.

This clonotype was seen a few times. The chain carries TRBV3-1 and TRBJ2-5; 7 bases map to TRBD1. J was trimmed by 5 bases and V by 8 bases; bases with no gene match: 8. CDR1 and CDR2 (germline): LGHDT, YNNKEL (reference sequence). The CDR3 spans 13 residues. CDR3 sequence: CASDLTGRETQYF. CDR3 coding DNA: TGTGCCAGCGATTTGACAGGGCGGGAGACCCAGTACTTC.

This clonotype was detected a few times. The CDR3 region has the DNA TGTGCCAGCAGCCCGGACGGATACACCGGGGAGCTGTTTTTT. It encodes CASSPDGYTGELFF. V and J are TRBV7-9 and TRBJ2-2, with no clear D. With 5 bases removed from V and 3 bases from J, the gap between germline ends came to 10 bases. Germline V lookup: CDR1 SEHNR, CDR2 FQNEAQ (reference sequence). The CDR3 length is 14 residues.

The table lists this clonotype with a few counts. The V gene is TRBV6-1, the J gene TRBJ2-5, with 13 bases matching TRBD2. Germline V lookup: CDR1 MNHNS, CDR2 SASEGT. The length of the CDR3 is 18 residues. The V gene end was trimmed by 8 bases and the J gene end by 3 bases; junction bases not matched to a gene: 15. CDR3 nucleotide sequence: TGTGCCAGCTCAACCTTTTTCGGGACTAGCGGGACCAAAGAGACCCAGTACTTC. Residues: CASSTFFGTSGTKETQYF.

The chain links TRBV4-1 to TRBJ2-5; D may be TRBD1 (7 bases). Trimming left V 4 bases short and J 5 bases short, with 14 bases between. Germline V gene data show CDR1 as MGHRA and CDR2 as YSYEKL. This CDR3 spans 14 amino acids. DNA for the CDR3: TGCGCCAGCAGCCCAGGGGGGAAGTGGGAGACCCAGTACTTC. Residues: CASSPGGKWETQYF.

This clonotype was seen many times. The V gene is TRBV11-2, the J gene TRBJ2-3; D ambiguous. The CDR3 loop spans 12 amino acids. Trimming left V 3 bases short and J 4 bases short, with 5 bases between. Germline values: CDR1 SGHAT, CDR2 FQNNGV. The CDR3 reads CASSFTSDTQYF. DNA for the CDR3: TGTGCCAGCAGCTTTACTTCAGATACGCAGTATTTT.

There are a few counts of this clonotype. The rearrangement links TRBV10-3 to TRBJ2-5; the D is unclear. V was cut by 5 bases and J by 5 bases, with 9 bases left in between. Germline values: CDR1 ENHRY, CDR2 SYGVKD. CDR3 size: 12 residues. The CDR3 here is CAISISGETQYF. Here the CDR3 DNA reads TGTGCCATCAGTATTAGTGGCGAGACCCAGTACTTC.

The CDR3 loop is CASSLDWGSGRALDTGELFF. In DNA form, the CDR3 reads TGTGCCAGCAGCTTAGATTGGGGTAGCGGGAGGGCTCTCGACACCGGGGAGCTGTTTTTT. The chain links TRBV11-2 to TRBJ2-2, with TRBD2 identical over 11 bases. The CDR3 is 20 amino acids. Germline values: CDR1 SGHAT, CDR2 FQNNGV. V lost 0 bases to trimming and J lost 3 bases; unmatched junction nucleotides: 12.

The chain uses TRBV11-1 and TRBJ2-2; D is undetermined. The V gene's germline CDR1 is SGHAT and CDR2 FQDESV (reference sequence). The V end lost 6 bases, the J end lost 4 bases, and 12 bases lay between the germline ends. The CDR3 consists of 14 residues. DNA of the CDR3: TGTGCCAGCAGTCCCGACTTAACCACCGGGGAGCTGTTTTTT. Amino acids: CASSPDLTTGELFF.

The chain links TRBV18 to TRBJ1-1; maybe TRBD1 (6 bases). With 0 bases removed from V and 6 bases from J, the gap between germline ends came to 14 bases. CDR3 length: 15 residues. The germline gives CDR1 KGHSH, CDR2 LQKENI. This CDR3 reads CASSPPNARGAEAFF. Here the CDR3 DNA reads TGTGCCAGCTCACCACCCAACGCAAGGGGGGCTGAAGCTTTCTTT.

This rearrangement joins TRBV7-8 to TRBJ1-2; possible D gene TRBD1, 5 bases. Germline values: CDR1 SGHVS, CDR2 FQNEAQ. This CDR3 comprises 14 residues. With 2 bases removed from V and 7 bases from J, the gap between germline ends came to 14 bases. CDR3 loop: CASSLMLQGGGYTF. In nucleotides, the CDR3 is TGTGCCAGCAGCTTAATGTTGCAGGGAGGTGGCTACACCTTC.

This clonotype was counted between two and nine times. V is TRBV11-3 and J is TRBJ2-7; no reliable D call. V gave up 4 bases and J gave up 0 bases, with 13 bases separating them. This CDR3 spans 15 amino acids. Germline V CDR1 and CDR2: SGHNT, YENEEA. CDR3 in amino acids: CASSSGRLPSYEQYF. CDR3 DNA sequence: TGTGCCAGCAGCTCCGGGCGCCTGCCCTCCTACGAGCAGTACTTC.

The rearrangement joins TRBV27 to TRBJ1-3; D is uncertain. The germline V gene has CDR1 MNHEY and CDR2 SMNVEV (reference sequence). The CDR3 sequence is 14 residues long. Trimming stripped 5 bases from V and 0 bases from J, with 8 bases between. The CDR3 is CASSTLSSGNTIYF. The CDR3 DNA reads as TGTGCCAGCAGTACACTTAGCTCTGGAAACACCATATATTTT.

This clonotype was counted between two and nine times. The CDR3 region is CASSLYPAESPETQYF. Written as DNA, the CDR3 is TGTGCCAGCAGTTTATATCCAGCGGAGTCCCCGGAGACCCAGTACTTC. The chain couples TRBV27 to TRBJ2-5; TRBD2 is a possible D gene (5 bases). The CDR3 has 16 residues. Trimming shortened V by 1 base and J by 5 bases, and 17 bases separated the two germline ends. Germline CDR1 MNHEY, CDR2 SMNVEV (reference sequence).